Presented here are 28 T cell receptor beta chains from one specimen sequenced in a study of T cell changes during pregnancy in multiple sclerosis. TCRdb keeps only in-frame clones here, not all; method: immunoSEQ multiplex PCR. The repertoire holds about 69,000 clones, with over 75% as singletons. This specimen consisted of CD4+ T cells from peripheral blood mononuclear cells, obtained in the third trimester of pregnancy. The receptor set was obtained from a female donor in good health, enrolled as a control in a pregnancy study.

This chain uses TRBV7-3 with TRBJ2-2, with 8 positions matching TRBD1. Germline trimming cut 5 bases from V and 7 bases from J; bases unmatched to any gene: 9. CDR1 and CDR2 (germline): SGHTA, FQGTGA. The CDR3 sequence is 15 residues long. The CDR3 is CASSPPGGGSGELFF. CDR3 nucleotides: TGTGCCAGCAGCCCCCCAGGGGGCGGAAGCGGGGAGCTGTTTTTT.

The sample holds a few counts of this clone. The chain recombines TRBV30 with TRBJ1-1, with TRBD1 matching over 8 bases. The germline V gene encodes CDR1 GTSNPN and CDR2 SVGIG (reference sequence). CDR3 size: 15 residues. V dropped 6 bases and J dropped 3; count of bases not matched to a gene: 12. The CDR3 reads CACPPRGLGDTEAFF. The CDR3 DNA reads as TGTGCCTGCCCCCCCAGGGGGCTAGGGGACACTGAAGCTTTCTTT.

The rearrangement joins TRBV30 to TRBJ2-1; 12 bases are shared with TRBD2. In germline, CDR1 is GTSNPN, CDR2 SVGIG (reference sequence). The CDR3 extends over 14 amino acids. After removal of 4 bases from V and 7 bases from J, the junction contained 5 bases not matched to a gene. In DNA, the CDR3 is TGTGCCTGGACCGTAACTAGCGGGGGGAATGAGCAGTTCTTC. This sequence encodes CAWTVTSGGNEQFF.

The V and J genes are TRBV5-6 and TRBJ2-3, with 11 bases matching TRBD2. Germline V CDR1 and CDR2: SGHDT, YYEEEE. The CDR3 loop spans 17 amino acids. V dropped 0 bases and J dropped 5; count of bases not matched to a gene: 8. The DNA of the CDR3 is TGTGCCAGCAGCTTGGTGGTAGCGGGGGGGCGGAGAGATACGCAGTATTTT. As protein: CASSLVVAGGRRDTQYF.

The chain couples TRBV5-1 to TRBJ2-3; 8 nucleotides line up with TRBD1. The CDR3 has 14 amino acids. V lost 7 bases to trimming and J lost 3 bases; unmatched junction nucleotides: 7. Germline CDR1 reads SGHRS; CDR2 reads YFSETQ. The CDR3 region has the DNA TGCGCCAGCCGGCCACAGGGGGATACAGATACGCAGTATTTT. This encodes CASRPQGDTDTQYF. The whole variable domain, remainder taken from reference TRBV5-1 and TRBJ2-3, is KAGVTQTPRYLIKTRGQQVTLSCSPISGHRSVSWYQQTPGQGLQFLFEYFSETQRNKGNFPGRFSGRQFSNSRSEMNVSTLELGDSALYLCASRPQGDTDTQYFGPGTRLTVL.

The gene calls are TRBV7-2 and TRBJ1-4; TRBD1 is a possible D gene (6 bases). CDR3 length: 15 amino acids. Trimming took off 5 bases at V and 4 bases at J, with 14 bases between the two ends. Germline-derived CDR1 and CDR2 are SGHTA and FQGNSA. CDR3 in amino acids: CASSPWTAVNEKLFF. The CDR3 DNA sequence: TGTGCCAGCAGCCCCTGGACAGCCGTTAATGAAAAACTGTTTTTT.

The chain couples TRBV11-3 to TRBJ2-7; 7 bases match TRBD1. V lost 0 bases to trimming and J lost 1 base; unmatched junction nucleotides: 6. The germline V gene has CDR1 SGHNT and CDR2 YENEEA. The CDR3 covers 16 residues. The CDR3, as DNA: TGTGCCAGCAGCTTAGAGTCCGGGACAGTTTCCTACGAGCAGTACTTC. Encoded protein: CASSLESGTVSYEQYF.

Regarding this clone: In the same sample, other DNA sequences code for this CDR3. The V and J genes are TRBV30 and TRBJ1-5, with TRBD1 as a possible D gene (5 bases). The CDR3 length is 13 residues. Germline CDR1 and CDR2: GTSNPN and SVGIG (reference sequence). Trimming cost V 4 bases and J 0 bases, with 7 bases left between them. This CDR3 is CAWNRGSNQPQHF. The CDR3 region has the DNA TGTGCCTGGAATAGGGGTAGCAATCAGCCCCAGCATTTT.

The chain recombines TRBV7-9 with TRBJ2-7; possibly TRBD2 for D (6 bases). CDR1 and CDR2 from the germline V gene are SEHNR and FQNEAQ (reference sequence). The CDR3 is 13 residues long. V was clipped by 4 bases and J by 3 bases, with 10 bases between them. This CDR3 reads CASSSPGGYEQYF. The DNA of the CDR3 is TGTGCCAGCAGCTCCCCCGGGGGCTACGAGCAGTACTTC.

This clone was seen more than once but under ten times. J is TRBJ2-7 and V is TRBV10-3; 7 bases align to TRBD2. This CDR3 is 15 amino acids long. CDR1 and CDR2 from the germline V gene are ENHRY and SYGVKD. Trimming took 6 bases from V and 5 from J; bases not matched to a gene: 13. CDR3 residues: CAISLAGPSGNEQYF. The DNA of the CDR3 is TGTGCCATCAGCTTGGCCGGGCCTAGCGGAAACGAGCAGTACTTC.

The chain carries TRBV18 and TRBJ1-3, with 7 bases that match TRBD1. The CDR3 is 17 residues long. Germline-derived CDR1 and CDR2 are KGHSH and LQKENI. V was clipped by 1 base and J by 0 bases; unmatched bases: 6. The CDR3 nucleotides are TGTGCCAGCTCACCACAGACAGGGACGATCTCTGGAAACACCATATATTTT. The encoded protein is CASSPQTGTISGNTIYF.

The gene calls are TRBV19 and TRBJ2-2; maybe TRBD1 (6 bases). This CDR3 region has 14 residues. The germline V and J ends were trimmed by 10 bases and 4 bases, with 16 bases remaining between them. Germline CDR1 and CDR2: LNHDA and SQIVND (reference sequence). For the CDR3, the DNA is TGTGCCATGGGGTCCAGGGGTCTCACCGGGGAGCTGTTTTTT. It yields the protein CAMGSRGLTGELFF.

The chain is built from TRBV5-4 and TRBJ2-7, with D possibly being TRBD2 (6 bases). The V gene lost 4 bases and the J gene lost 0 bases, with 17 bases spanning the gap. Germline CDR1 reads SGHNT; CDR2 reads YYREEE (reference sequence). The CDR3 is 16 residues long. Written as DNA, the CDR3 is TGTGCCAGCAGCCCCCGACTGGCGGGGTTCTCCTACGAGCAGTACTTC. Protein product: CASSPRLAGFSYEQYF. Combining the CDR3 with reference TRBV5-4 and TRBJ2-7 gives the whole variable domain ETGVTQSPTHLIKTRGQQVTLRCSSQSGHNTVSWYQQALGQGPQFIFQYYREEENGRGNFPPRFSGLQFPNYSSELNVNALELDDSALYLCASSPRLAGFSYEQYFGPGTRLTVT.

CDR3 residues: CASSYGTGGAANYGYTF. In DNA, the CDR3 is TGTGCCAGCAGTTACGGGACAGGGGGCGCAGCTAACTATGGCTACACCTTC. This rearrangement joins TRBV6-7 to TRBJ1-2; 12 bases agree with TRBD1. TRBV6-7 is marked as an open reading frame, function uncertain. The length of the CDR3 is 17 residues. J gave up 0 bases and V 2 bases, and 4 bases lay outside the gene matches.

DNA for the CDR3: TGTGCCAGCGTCCGAGGGACAGGGTCCTACGAGCAGTACTTC. Protein: CASVRGTGSYEQYF. The chain has TRBV25-1 and TRBJ2-7, with 9 bases identical to TRBD1. Looked up from germline, CDR1 is MGHDK and CDR2 is SYGVNS. V lost 8 bases, J lost 1 base, and 6 bases stayed unmatched. The CDR3 has 14 amino acids.

The CDR3 region is CASSQGRSLSNTGELFF. In nucleotides, the CDR3 is TGTGCCAGCAGCCAAGGGAGAAGCCTTTCGAACACCGGGGAGCTGTTTTTT. V is TRBV14 and J is TRBJ2-2; D is ambiguous. Trimming took 1 base from V and 0 from J, leaving 12 bases between them. The CDR3 length is 17 residues. Germline CDR1 and CDR2: SGHDN and FVKESK.

This clone has just one count. J is TRBJ2-3 and V is TRBV4-1, with D possibly matching TRBD2 (6 bases). Germline CDR1 and CDR2: MGHRA and YSYEKL. The CDR3 is 16 amino acids. V dropped 1 base and J dropped 4 bases, with 15 bases sitting between them. CDR3 bases: TGCGCCAGCAGCCAAGGAACTAGCTCTCGTGCAGATACGCAGTATTTT. It encodes CASSQGTSSRADTQYF.

This clone was detected only a few times. The chain has TRBV12-5 and TRBJ1-1; perhaps TRBD1 as D (6 bases). Germline V CDR1 and CDR2: LGHNT, FRNRAP. The CDR3 totals 12 residues. Deletions cut 3 bases from V and 7 bases from J, with 9 bases between. In nucleotides, the CDR3 is TGTGCTAGTGGTTTCGGACAGTATGAAGCTTTCTTT. It codes for CASGFGQYEAFF.

The V gene is TRBV30, the J gene TRBJ1-1; perhaps TRBD1 as D (5 bases). V was cut by 2 bases and J by 0 bases, with 10 bases left in between. The CDR3 is 14 residues long. Germline CDR1 GTSNPN, CDR2 SVGIG (reference sequence). The CDR3 DNA follows: TGTGCCTGGAGTAGGGGTCAGATGAACACTGAAGCTTTCTTT. Its translation is CAWSRGQMNTEAFF.

The chain has TRBV7-2 and TRBJ1-2; D not resolved. The CDR3 length is 17 residues. From germline, CDR1 is SGHTA and CDR2 FQGNSA. Between the trimmed V and J ends, which lost 5 bases and 4 bases, there was a span of 23 bases. The DNA of the CDR3 is TGTGCCAGCAGCCCCCAACTATCGAGGGAAGTGGGCTATGGCTACACCTTC. The encoded protein is CASSPQLSREVGYGYTF. The full variable domain, its missing parts supplied by reference TRBV7-2 and TRBJ1-2, is GAGVSQSPSNKVTEKGKDVELRCDPISGHTALYWYRQSLGQGLEFLIYFQGNSAPDKSGLPSDRFSAERTGGSVSTLTIQRTQQEDSAVYLCASSPQLSREVGYGYTFGSGTRLTVV.

The genes are TRBV30 and TRBJ1-2, with no clear D. This CDR3 contains 11 residues. The V gene lost 2 bases and the J gene lost 4 bases, with 5 bases spanning the gap. CDR1 GTSNPN and CDR2 SVGIG come from the germline V gene (reference sequence). CDR3: CAWSPSYGYTF. The CDR3, as DNA: TGTGCCTGGAGTCCGTCCTATGGCTACACCTTC.

The rearrangement links TRBV9 to TRBJ2-3; TRBD1 agrees at 8 bases. Per the germline V gene, CDR1 is SGDLS and CDR2 is YYNGEE. V lost 4 bases and J lost 5; bases outside the gene matches: 12. This CDR3 contains 16 residues. In DNA form, the CDR3 reads TGTGCCAGCAGCCCTCGGACAGGGACAACGGGAGATACGCAGTATTTT. This gives the protein CASSPRTGTTGDTQYF.

This clone has a single count. This chain links TRBV11-3 with TRBJ2-1, with 14 bases aligning to TRBD2. The CDR3 length is 17 residues. Germline assignment: CDR1 SGHNT and CDR2 YENEEA. The J segment lost 5 bases and the V segment lost 5 bases, leaving 8 bases of the junction unmatched. The CDR3 DNA follows: TGTGCCAGCAGCCCAGGGACTAGCGGGGGCCGCCACAATGAGCAGTTCTTC. It encodes CASSPGTSGGRHNEQFF.

This chain uses TRBV15 with TRBJ2-5; D is possibly TRBD2 (6 bases). This CDR3 region has 15 residues. The V gene lost 5 bases and the J gene lost 1 base, with 14 bases spanning the gap. Germline V gene data show CDR1 as LNHNV and CDR2 as YYDKDF (reference sequence). The CDR3 region is CATSPLRGTQETQYF. The CDR3 DNA follows: TGTGCCACCAGCCCCCTCCGGGGGACCCAAGAGACCCAGTACTTC. The full variable domain, rest sourced from reference TRBV15 and TRBJ2-5, is DAMVIQNPRYQVTQFGKPVTLSCSQTLNHNVMYWYQQKSSQAPKLLFHYYDKDFNNEADTPDNFQSRRPNTSFCFLDIRSPGLGDTAMYLCATSPLRGTQETQYFGPGTRLLVL.

The chain employs TRBV11-2 and TRBJ2-3; 8 bases align to TRBD1. The CDR3 length is 18 residues. Germline trimming cut 0 bases from V and 1 base from J; bases unmatched to any gene: 9. CDR1 and CDR2 from the germline V gene are SGHAT and FQNNGV. The CDR3 coding sequence is TGTGCCAGCAGCTTAGATGGGCGGACAGGGATAGGCACAGATACGCAGTATTTT. This codes for CASSLDGRTGIGTDTQYF.

V is TRBV11-3 and J is TRBJ1-3; D call uncertain. Germline assignment: CDR1 SGHNT and CDR2 YENEEA. The CDR3 is 13 residues long. V gave up 2 bases and J gave up 2 bases, with 4 bases separating them. The CDR3 is CASSLWPGNTIYF. CDR3 nucleotide sequence: TGTGCCAGCAGCTTATGGCCTGGAAACACCATATATTTT.

This clone has a handful of counts. The V call is TRBV30, the J call TRBJ1-1; a possible D gene is TRBD1 (6 bases). This CDR3 contains 13 residues. Deletions cut 6 bases from V and 3 bases from J, with 14 bases between. CDR1 GTSNPN and CDR2 SVGIG come from the germline V gene (reference sequence). The CDR3 loop reads CACTGNSYTEAFF. Written as DNA, the CDR3 is TGTGCCTGTACAGGGAATTCGTACACTGAAGCTTTCTTT. The whole variable domain, remainder taken from reference TRBV30 and TRBJ1-1, is SQTIHQWPATLVQPVGSPLSLECTVEGTSNPNLYWYRQAAGRGLQLLFYSVGIGQISSEVPQNLSASRPQDRQFILSSKKLLLSDSGFYLCACTGNSYTEAFFGQGTRLTVV.

V usage is TRBV7-6 and J usage is TRBJ1-1; possibly TRBD1 for D (5 bases). The V gene lost 0 bases and the J gene lost 12 bases, with 17 bases spanning the gap. The V gene's germline CDR1 is SGHVS and CDR2 FNYEAQ. The CDR3 loop spans 14 amino acids. In nucleotides, the CDR3 is TGTGCCAGCAGCTTAGCAATAGGGGCTAGTAGAACTTTCTTT. Translated: CASSLAIGASRTFF.